The clone carrying this T cell receptor beta chain was recorded only once. These data originate in a study of shared clonotypes between healthy human individuals. The repertoire was sequenced with immunoSEQ multiplex PCR; TCRdb's copy has only in-frame clones and lacks some. Among millions of clones listed, just over 90% were seen once. CDR1 and CDR2 from the germline V gene are KGHSH and LQKENI. This CDR3 spans 16 amino acids. The V and J ends lost 2 bases and 1 base, in that order; junction bases with no gene match: 5. This TCR was sampled from a man aged 18 to 35 in good health. Sequenced: naive CD4+ T cells sorted from blood. The subset here: CD45RA+ positively selected. J is TRBJ2-3 and V is TRBV18; 8 bases fit TRBD2. CDR3 sequence: CASSPGSSGGTDTQYF. CDR3 nucleotides: TGTGCCAGCTCACCAGGTAGTAGCGGGGGCACAGATACGCAGTATTTT.